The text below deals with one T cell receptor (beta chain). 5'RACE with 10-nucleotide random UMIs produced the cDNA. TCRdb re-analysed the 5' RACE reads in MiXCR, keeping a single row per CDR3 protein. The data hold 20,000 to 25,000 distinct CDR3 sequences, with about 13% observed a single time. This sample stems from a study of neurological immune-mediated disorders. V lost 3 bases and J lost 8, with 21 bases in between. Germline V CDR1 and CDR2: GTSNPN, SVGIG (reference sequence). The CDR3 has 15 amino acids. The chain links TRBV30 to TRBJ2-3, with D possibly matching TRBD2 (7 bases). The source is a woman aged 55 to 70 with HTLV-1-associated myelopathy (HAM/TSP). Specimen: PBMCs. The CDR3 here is CAWSLLGGGPGTQYF. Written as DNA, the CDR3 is TGTGCCTGGAGCCTCCTGGGGGGGGGCCCCGGTACGCAGTATTTT.